The 4 T cell receptor beta chains given below trace back to one sample, sequenced in a study of blood T cell repertoires in COVID-19. TCRdb's copy holds only in-frame clones and misses some; the assay was immunoSEQ multiplex PCR. The sample includes roughly 70,000 clones, 89% seen only once; the top ten take almost 5%. The specimen sequenced was peripheral blood. The source is a woman between 45 and 65 years old with active COVID-19.

The V and J genes are TRBV28 and TRBJ2-5, with a weak D call TRBD2 (5 bases). Germline CDR1 MDHEN, CDR2 SYDVKM. V was shortened by 8 bases and J by 1 base, with 20 bases between the two germline ends. CDR3 size: 16 residues. The CDR3 DNA is TGTGCCAGCCCTCCGGATAGCGTTGGGTTCCAAGAGACCCAGTACTTC. Protein product: CASPPDSVGFQETQYF.

This clone was picked up one time. An end of the junction does not agree with germline; a read error may underlie this. J is TRBJ2-7 and V is TRBV29-1, with 10 bases lining up with TRBD2. The CDR3 contains 15 residues. Germline CDR1 SQVTM, CDR2 ANQGSEA. Here the CDR3 reads CSVEGPSGRPYEQYF. CDR3 sequence (DNA): TGCAGCGTCGAAGGGCCTAGCGGGAGACCCTACGAGCAGTACTTC.

The chain has TRBV7-3 and TRBJ1-1; unclear D gene. The V end lost 5 bases, the J end lost 1 base, and 17 bases lay between the germline ends. The CDR3 runs 16 residues. The germline gives CDR1 SGHTA, CDR2 FQGTGA. The CDR3 sequence: CASSQESLAANTEAFF. The CDR3 DNA follows: TGTGCCAGCAGCCAGGAAAGTCTGGCAGCGAACACTGAAGCTTTCTTT.

The CDR3 loop reads CASSIGGTGAKHEAFF. The CDR3, as DNA: TGTGCCAGTAGTATAGGAGGGACAGGAGCTAAACATGAAGCTTTCTTT. The rearrangement joins TRBV19 to TRBJ1-1, with 8 bases identical to TRBD1. V shed 1 base and J 7 bases; nucleotides not matched to a gene: 11. Germline V gene data show CDR1 as LNHDA and CDR2 as SQIVND (reference sequence). The CDR3 has 16 amino acids. The variable domain in full, with the rest retrieved from reference TRBV19 and TRBJ1-1, is DGGITQSPKYLFRKEGQNVTLSCEQNLNHDAMYWYRQDPGQGLRLIYYSQIVNDFQKGDIAEGYSVSREKKESFPLTVTSAQKNPTAFYLCASSIGGTGAKHEAFFGQGTRLTVV.